The 22 T cell receptor beta chains in this list originate from one sample, sequenced in a study of T cell clones after liver transplantation. Only in-frame clones appear in the TCRdb table, and some are missing; sequencing was by immunoSEQ multiplex PCR. This sample has more than 95,000 clones, with 75% to 90% found just once. The material was CD4+ T cells from blood, obtained before liver transplant. Receptors originate from a human donor who received a liver transplant.

The chain couples TRBV7-9 to TRBJ2-3; no definite D call. The CDR3 loop spans 11 amino acids. Trimming pared 5 bases from V and 2 bases from J, leaving 2 bases between. Germline V gene data show CDR1 as SEHNR and CDR2 as FQNEAQ (reference sequence). Written as DNA, the CDR3 is TGTGCCAGCAGCCCCACAGATACGCAGTATTTT. The encoded protein is CASSPTDTQYF.

V gene TRBV4-3 combines with J gene TRBJ1-6, with unresolved D. Germline V gene lookup returns CDR1 LGHNA and CDR2 YSLEER. The CDR3 sequence is 15 residues long. V shed 2 bases and J shed 7 bases, with 12 bases lying between them. CDR3 nucleotide sequence: TGCGCCAGCAGCCAACGGGTACGGGAGAATTCACCCCTCCACTTT. Residues: CASSQRVRENSPLHF.

The chain employs TRBV7-9 and TRBJ2-5; D gene ambiguous. The CDR3 contains 15 residues. The V gene lost 2 bases and the J gene lost 1 base, with 11 bases spanning the gap. Germline assignment: CDR1 SEHNR and CDR2 FQNEAQ (reference sequence). CDR3 nucleotide sequence: TGTGCCAGCAGCTTAACTGGAGACCGCCAAGAGACCCAGTACTTC. Translated: CASSLTGDRQETQYF.

Only one count was recorded for this clone. This chain joins TRBV27 and TRBJ2-5; TRBD1 aligns across 10 bases. The CDR3 length is 16 residues. With V trimmed by 2 bases and J by 3 bases, 6 bases remained unmatched. The germline V gene has CDR1 MNHEY and CDR2 SMNVEV (reference sequence). CDR3 in DNA: TGTGCCAGCAGTTTAAGCTCCGGGACAGGGGAAGAGACCCAGTACTTC. Translation: CASSLSSGTGEETQYF.

The chain recombines TRBV2 with TRBJ1-4; a possible D gene is TRBD1 (6 bases). Germline V gene sequence: CDR1 SNHLY, CDR2 FYNNEI. The CDR3 runs 15 residues. V lost 1 base, J lost 3 bases, and 9 bases lay in between. The CDR3 loop reads CASSEEEGANEKLFF. The CDR3 nucleotides are TGTGCCAGCAGTGAAGAGGAGGGGGCTAATGAAAAACTGTTTTTT. The whole variable domain, filled in from reference TRBV2 and TRBJ1-4, reads EPEVTQTPSHQVTQMGQEVILRCVPISNHLYFYWYRQILGQKVEFLVSFYNNEISEKSEIFDDQFSVERPDGSNFTLKIRSTKLEDSAMYFCASSEEEGANEKLFFGSGTQLSVL.

This rearrangement joins TRBV7-3 to TRBJ1-2; 7 nucleotides agree with TRBD1. This CDR3 has 14 residues. V lost 4 bases to trimming and J lost 7 bases; unmatched junction nucleotides: 9. CDR1 and CDR2 (germline): SGHTA, FQGTGA. The CDR3 loop is CASSSGDREGGYTF. For the CDR3, the DNA is TGTGCCAGCAGCTCCGGAGACAGGGAAGGTGGCTACACCTTC. The complete variable domain, with remaining parts taken from reference TRBV7-3 and TRBJ1-2, reads GAGVSQTPSNKVTEKGKYVELRCDPISGHTALYWYRQSLGQGPEFLIYFQGTGAADDSGLPNDRFFAVRPEGSVSTLKIQRTERGDSAVYLCASSSGDREGGYTFGSGTRLTVV.

The chain combines TRBV27 with TRBJ2-3, with TRBD1 matching over 7 bases. V lost 7 bases, J lost 6 bases, and 13 bases stayed unmatched. The CDR3 spans 15 residues. CDR1 and CDR2 from the germline V gene are MNHEY and SMNVEV (reference sequence). The CDR3 bases are TGTGCCAGCACCCGGCCGGGACAGTCCCCCGATACGCAGTATTTT. Protein product: CASTRPGQSPDTQYF.

The chain recombines TRBV6-5 with TRBJ2-7; TRBD2 is a possible D gene (5 bases). Germline CDR1 MNHEY, CDR2 SVGAGI. Trimming stripped 0 bases from V and 2 bases from J, with 11 bases between. The CDR3 is 15 residues long. The CDR3 DNA sequence: TGTGCCAGCAGTTACTCGAACCGGGGAACCTACGAGCAGTACTTC. It codes for CASSYSNRGTYEQYF.

The rearrangement joins TRBV6-6 to TRBJ2-3; 10 bases align to TRBD2. Germline values: CDR1 MNHNY, CDR2 SVGAGI (reference sequence). Losses at the gene ends were 2 bases for V and 1 base for J; bases not matched to a gene: 3. This CDR3 comprises 16 residues. CDR3 sequence: CASSYLAGEGTDTQYF. Here the CDR3 DNA reads TGTGCCAGCAGTTACCTAGCGGGGGAAGGCACAGATACGCAGTATTTT.

The chain recombines TRBV27 with TRBJ2-3; D may be TRBD2 (6 bases). Between the trimmed V and J ends, which lost 3 bases and 8 bases, there was a span of 21 bases. The CDR3 has 16 residues. Germline CDR1 reads MNHEY; CDR2 reads SMNVEV (reference sequence). The CDR3 region has the DNA TGTGCCAGCAGTTTGGGTAGCGTGGGTGGGACTCGTACGCAGTATTTT. Translating it yields CASSLGSVGGTRTQYF.

The rearrangement uses TRBV12-5 and TRBJ1-1; no clear D gene. Deletions cut 6 bases from V and 1 base from J, with 9 bases between. Germline V gene sequence: CDR1 LGHNT, CDR2 FRNRAP. The CDR3 is made up of 13 amino acids. The chain's CDR3 is CASGQGRNTEAFF. CDR3 sequence (DNA): TGTGCTAGTGGCCAAGGACGGAACACTGAAGCTTTCTTT.

The genes are TRBV7-2 and TRBJ2-6; D gene unclear. CDR3 length: 14 amino acids. CDR1 is SGHTA and CDR2 is FQGNSA in the germline V gene. The ends were cut back, 4 bases at V and 2 bases at J, with 6 bases in the middle. The CDR3 loop is CASSSSPGANVLTF. CDR3 DNA sequence: TGTGCCAGCAGCTCATCTCCTGGGGCCAACGTCCTGACTTTC.

The chain employs TRBV6-5 and TRBJ2-5; D remains unclear. The CDR3 has 13 amino acids. V lost 0 bases to trimming and J lost 1 base, with 3 bases between them. CDR1 is MNHEY and CDR2 is SVGAGI in the germline V gene. CDR3 sequence reads: CASSYSTQETQYF. CDR3 nucleotide sequence: TGTGCCAGCAGTTACTCGACCCAAGAGACCCAGTACTTC.

This rearrangement joins TRBV27 to TRBJ1-3; TRBD1 might be the D (5 bases). Germline assignment: CDR1 MNHEY and CDR2 SMNVEV (reference sequence). The V gene lost 5 bases and the J gene lost 5 bases, with 19 bases spanning the gap. The CDR3 has 16 residues. CDR3 coding DNA: TGTGCCAGCAGTCCCCGAACACAGGATAGTAGAAACACCATATATTTT. Encoded protein: CASSPRTQDSRNTIYF.

This clone appeared a single time. V and J are TRBV6-4 and TRBJ1-5; the D gene is possibly TRBD1 (6 bases). In germline, CDR1 is MRHNA, CDR2 SNTAGT. This CDR3 spans 16 amino acids. Trimming shortened V by 6 bases and J by 5 bases, and 20 bases separated the two germline ends. The CDR3 DNA reads TGTGCCAGCAGCCGATGGACAGAGAGGAAGGATCAGCCCCAGCATTTT. This encodes CASSRWTERKDQPQHF.

In DNA form, the CDR3 reads TGTGCCAGCAGTTGGGATCTTTTCCCCGATGGTGAGCAGTTCTTC. This sequence encodes CASSWDLFPDGEQFF. The chain recombines TRBV27 with TRBJ2-1; no clear D. Germline V gene data show CDR1 as MNHEY and CDR2 as SMNVEV (reference sequence). With 4 bases removed from V and 9 bases from J, the gap between germline ends came to 19 bases. The CDR3 is 15 amino acids.

The table lists this clone with a count of one. This CDR3 is CASAIGALRCNQPQHF. The CDR3 DNA is TGTGCCAGCGCGATCGGGGCCCTACGCTGCAATCAGCCCCAGCATTTT. The genes are TRBV21-1 and TRBJ1-5. TRBV21-1 is reported as a pseudogene. The CDR3 runs to 16 residues.

This clone was seen only once. V gene TRBV2 combines with J gene TRBJ2-5, with TRBD2 matching over 8 bases. The ends lost 8 bases at V and 4 bases at J; junction bases unmatched: 9. Per germline, CDR1 SNHLY and CDR2 FYNNEI. The CDR3 loop spans 14 amino acids. CDR3 sequence reads: CASGEGGGRETQYF. The CDR3 region has the DNA TGTGCCAGCGGGGAAGGCGGGGGGCGAGAGACCCAGTACTTC.

The chain is built from TRBV29-1 and TRBJ1-1; D gene unclear. Germline V gene sequence: CDR1 SQVTM, CDR2 ANQGSEA. V lost 4 bases, J lost 4 bases, and 10 bases lay in between. The CDR3 consists of 12 residues. CDR3 amino acids: CSVGEFFTEAFF. The CDR3 DNA follows: TGCAGCGTTGGGGAATTCTTCACTGAAGCTTTCTTT.

This clone turned up a few times. The chain employs TRBV6-1 and TRBJ2-7; 8 bases are shared with TRBD1. In germline, CDR1 is MNHNS, CDR2 SASEGT. The CDR3 sequence is 13 residues long. After removal of 2 bases from V and 6 bases from J, the junction contained 3 bases not matched to a gene. CDR3 sequence: CASSEKTGGEQYF. The CDR3 DNA follows: TGTGCCAGCAGTGAAAAAACAGGGGGCGAGCAGTACTTC.

V and J are TRBV5-6 and TRBJ1-4; 8 bases match TRBD1. With V trimmed by 0 bases and J by 4 bases, 5 bases remained unmatched. The CDR3 length is 16 residues. CDR1 and CDR2 from the germline V gene are SGHDT and YYEEEE. CDR3 sequence: CASSLGRGRVNEKLFF. For the CDR3, the DNA is TGTGCCAGCAGCTTGGGCAGGGGGCGAGTTAATGAAAAACTGTTTTTT. Based on the CDR3 plus reference TRBV5-6 and TRBJ1-4, the full variable domain is DAGVTQSPTHLIKTRGQQVTLRCSPKSGHDTVSWYQQALGQGPQFIFQYYEEEERQRGNFPDRFSGHQFPNYSSELNVNALLLGDSALYLCASSLGRGRVNEKLFFGSGTQLSVL.

The gene calls are TRBV6-1 and TRBJ1-4; D may be TRBD1 (5 bases). The CDR3 runs 18 residues. Trimming removed 4 bases at V and 0 bases at J, with 18 bases between. Per the germline V gene, CDR1 is MNHNS and CDR2 is SASEGT. The CDR3 here is CASSASIVGPTTNEKLFF. CDR3 nucleotide sequence: TGTGCCAGCAGTGCATCCATAGTGGGACCTACAACTAATGAAAAACTGTTTTTT.